One sample yielded the 10 T cell receptor beta chains listed below, sequenced in a study of spatial heterogeneity in lung cancer (dated by TCRdb to the late 2010s). Points the paper makes about the study in general: The number of expanded intratumoral alpha and beta TCRs correlated with the tumor nonsynonymous mutation count.

What these receptors recognize is not known. Library preparation used 5' RACE. The sequencer listed for this sample is NextSeq 500. Using fastp at Q25 and MiXCR, TCRdb reprocessed the public reads and kept productive beta chains. CDR3 protein sequences are deduplicated, and each keeps its most common genes and DNA. The sample includes over 10,000 distinct CDR3 sequences, with over 3% observed a single time. The top ten hold approximately 8% of the sample. Sample time point, as interpreted from the label and publication: sample taken at primary tumor resection. The sequenced sample was lung tumor tissue, obtained at surgery. These receptors were taken from a male donor with early-stage non-small cell lung cancer.

This clonotype was observed at least ten times. The chain has TRBV2 and TRBJ1-2; D is unresolved. Germline V gene data show CDR1 as SNHLY and CDR2 as FYNNEI. This CDR3 has 13 residues. V dropped 2 bases and J dropped 2 bases, with 6 bases sitting between them. This chain's CDR3 is CASSERENYGYTF. The CDR3 DNA reads TGTGCCAGCAGTGAAAGGGAGAACTATGGCTACACCTTC.

The chain carries TRBV18 and TRBJ1-1, with unresolved D. This CDR3 is 16 amino acids long. V was pared by 5 bases and J by 0 bases, with 16 bases between. The V gene's germline CDR1 is KGHSH and CDR2 LQKENI. The CDR3 DNA sequence: TGTGCCAGCTCATTAACTGAAGGGCGCCTGAACACTGAAGCTTTCTTT. Translation: CASSLTEGRLNTEAFF. Full variable domain (outside the CDR3, taken from reference TRBV18 and TRBJ1-1): NAGVMQNPRHLVRRRGQEARLRCSPMKGHSHVYWYRQLPEEGLKFMVYLQKENIIDESGMPKERFSAEFPKEGPSILRIQQVVRGDSAAYFCASSLTEGRLNTEAFFGQGTRLTVV.

This clonotype was picked up many times. The chain uses TRBV6-5 and TRBJ1-2; tentatively, D is TRBD1 (6 bases). Germline V CDR1 and CDR2: MNHEY, SVGAGI. V was clipped by 4 bases and J by 8 bases, with 17 bases between them. The CDR3 loop spans 14 amino acids. CDR3 protein: CASSWGPFQGGYTF. DNA for the CDR3: TGTGCCAGCAGTTGGGGGCCGTTCCAGGGGGGCTACACCTTC.

This clonotype counts as medium-sized. The V and J genes are TRBV18 and TRBJ2-4; perhaps TRBD2 as D (6 bases). Per germline, CDR1 KGHSH and CDR2 LQKENI. The CDR3 extends over 14 amino acids. Trimming took 3 bases from V and 6 from J, leaving 12 bases between them. CDR3 coding DNA: TGTGCCAGCTCACCGGGGACTGCCGGAAACATTCAGTACTTC. It codes for CASSPGTAGNIQYF.

This clonotype was seen repeatedly, ten times or more. V is TRBV5-1 and J is TRBJ2-3; 7 positions agree with TRBD1. V lost 3 bases to trimming and J lost 1 base; unmatched junction nucleotides: 8. Germline V lookup: CDR1 SGHRS, CDR2 YFSETQ. The CDR3 has 16 residues. The CDR3 DNA is TGCGCCAGCAGCTCGGGACAGAACCTTTGCACAGATACGCAGTATTTT. This encodes CASSSGQNLCTDTQYF.

This clonotype has at least ten counts. The junction departs from germline at one end; a sequencing error may be responsible. This chain joins TRBV20-1 and TRBJ1-2; 11 nucleotides line up with TRBD1. The CDR3 is 13 amino acids. Germline V gene lookup returns CDR1 DFQATT and CDR2 SNEGSKA (reference sequence). CDR3 coding DNA: TGCAGTGCTAGGTGGGACAGGGGGAATGGCGACACCTTC. Translation gives CSARWDRGNGDTF.

This clonotype was counted ten times or more. The chain has TRBV7-2 and TRBJ2-5, with D possibly called TRBD1 or TRBD2 (5 bases each). V lost 5 bases to trimming and J lost 0 bases, with 13 bases between them. There are 15 residues in the CDR3. Germline assignment: CDR1 SGHTA and CDR2 FQGNSA. CDR3 nucleotide sequence: TGTGCCAGCAGCAAGGGACCACTCTACCAAGAGACCCAGTACTTC. Its protein product is CASSKGPLYQETQYF.

In this sample, this clonotype turned up many times. The rearrangement joins TRBV2 to TRBJ2-7; possible D gene TRBD1, 6 bases. CDR1 and CDR2 (germline): SNHLY, FYNNEI. V was cut by 5 bases and J by 4 bases, with 12 bases left in between. The CDR3 runs to 13 residues. The CDR3 DNA follows: TGTGCCAGCAGTCAGGGACACCTATACGAGCAGTACTTC. It specifies CASSQGHLYEQYF.

There are many counts of this clonotype. As DNA, the CDR3 is TGTGCCACCAGTGATTTGGGAGCGGCCCCCGGGAGGACCGGGGAGCTGTTTTTT. Translating it yields CATSDLGAAPGRTGELFF. J is TRBJ2-2 and V is TRBV24-1; 7 positions match TRBD2. V dropped 0 bases and J dropped 5; count of bases not matched to a gene: 11. In germline, CDR1 is KGHDR, CDR2 SFDVKD. CDR3 length: 18 amino acids.

This clonotype occurred many times. CDR3 DNA: TGCAGTGCTAAGTTAGCGGGGAGGACCTCAGATACGCAGTATTTT. Translation: CSAKLAGRTSDTQYF. The chain recombines TRBV20-1 with TRBJ2-3; TRBD2 matches at 8 bases. CDR3 length: 15 amino acids. Losses at the gene ends were 4 bases for V and 4 bases for J; bases not matched to a gene: 10. Germline V lookup: CDR1 DFQATT, CDR2 SNEGSKA (reference sequence).